The T cell receptor (beta chain) described here comes from a study of blood T cell repertoires in COVID-19. Study background: Both acute and convalescent COVID-19 samples were obtained from the United States, Italy and Spain. PBMCs, B-cell-depleted T cells, or T cells provided the cDNA or gDNA that made up the material.

The data were produced by immunoSEQ multiplex PCR, yet TCRdb's version contains in-frame clones alone and is incomplete. The table lists around 130,000 clones, 84% of them singletons. The ends were cut back, 4 bases at V and 2 bases at J, with 14 bases in the middle. The CDR3 extends over 15 amino acids. Germline CDR1 SGHAT, CDR2 FQDESV (reference sequence). Input material: peripheral blood. The TCR was taken from a man aged 30-40 years with COVID-19, enrolled during active disease. The chain carries TRBV11-1 and TRBJ2-5, with no clear D. For the CDR3, the DNA is TGTGCCAGCAGCTCCATGATAGGAGAGCAAGAGACCCAGTACTTC. This encodes CASSSMIGEQETQYF.